The 3 T cell receptor beta chains below all came from one sample that was sequenced in a study of T cells after yellow fever vaccination. MiXCR was run by TCRdb on the 5' RACE reads, yielding one entry per CDR3 protein. The sample holds approximately 260,000 distinct CDR3 sequences; approximately 13% are singletons and the top ten take roughly 0.5%. The starting material was CD4+ T cells sorted from PBMCs, obtained 45 days after the yellow fever booster vaccination. Receptor source: a man aged 30 to 45 who received the YFV17D yellow fever vaccine.

Many counts were recorded for this clonotype. The J gene is TRBJ2-1, the V gene TRBV11-1; 11 bases fit TRBD2. The CDR3 has 18 amino acids. J was trimmed by 7 bases and V by 5 bases; bases with no gene match: 16. Looked up from germline, CDR1 is SGHAT and CDR2 is FQDESV (reference sequence). In nucleotides, the CDR3 is TGTGCCAGCAGCACCACAACCATACTAGCGGGAGTTAGTAATGAGCAGTTCTTC. As protein: CASSTTTILAGVSNEQFF.

This clonotype was counted ten times or more. The chain links TRBV5-1 to TRBJ2-1; D is uncertain. This CDR3 is 14 amino acids long. Trimming pared 2 bases from V and 4 bases from J, leaving 10 bases between. CDR1 SGHRS and CDR2 YFSETQ come from the germline V gene. CDR3: CASSLGNPYNEQFF. For the CDR3, the DNA is TGCGCCAGCAGCTTAGGGAACCCGTACAATGAGCAGTTCTTC.

There are many counts of this clonotype. The chain couples TRBV18 to TRBJ2-5, with D unresolved. Germline V gene data show CDR1 as KGHSH and CDR2 as LQKENI. The CDR3 consists of 13 residues. The V end was cut by 3 bases, the J end by 0 bases, with 5 bases between. CDR3 residues: CASSPGYQETQYF. The CDR3 coding sequence is TGTGCCAGCTCACCGGGGTACCAAGAGACCCAGTACTTC.